The 28 T cell receptor beta chains given below trace back to one sample, sequenced in a study of T cells in Graves' hyperthyroidism and ophthalmopathy. Amplified TCR beta CDR3 regions derived from RNA transcripts. TCR CDR3 underwent first-round RT-PCR with the HTBI primer set. Using its own MiXCR run on the multiplex PCR reads, TCRdb lists one record per CDR3 protein. The table includes 800,000 or so distinct CDR3 sequences, 35% to 40% detected once. Sequencing was carried out using blood. The origin of the receptors is a man aged 18 to 30 with Graves' hyperthyroidism.

In regard to this clonotype: The junction does not match germline at one end; this may be a read error. This chain links TRBV7-9 with TRBJ1-4, with TRBD1 identical over 8 bases. Germline CDR1 SEHNR, CDR2 FQNEAQ (reference sequence). The CDR3 extends over 15 amino acids. CDR3 DNA sequence: TGCGCCAGCAGCCAACCGGACAGGGATGATGAAAAACTGTTTTTT. Its protein is CASSQPDRDDEKLFF.

This clonotype was seen many times. The chain employs TRBV9 and TRBJ2-6; D ambiguous. V shed 0 bases and J shed 0 bases, with 13 bases lying between them. There are 18 residues in the CDR3. Per germline, CDR1 SGDLS and CDR2 YYNGEE. The CDR3 reads CASSVAGRAASGANVLTF. The CDR3 DNA sequence: TGTGCCAGCAGCGTAGCTGGTAGGGCCGCCTCTGGGGCCAACGTCCTGACTTTC.

The rearrangement joins TRBV7-2 to TRBJ2-5; 10 bases are a match to TRBD1. The CDR3 contains 16 residues. The V and J ends lost 0 bases and 9 bases, in that order; junction bases with no gene match: 10. Per germline, CDR1 SGHTA and CDR2 FQGNSA. The CDR3: CASSLARTGGYQPQYF. CDR3 coding DNA: TGTGCCAGCAGCTTAGCCCGGACAGGGGGGTATCAGCCCCAGTACTTC.

The chain employs TRBV20-1 and TRBJ1-5; D is uncertain. In germline, CDR1 is DFQATT, CDR2 SNEGSKA (reference sequence). Trimming took 6 bases from V and 7 from J, leaving 7 bases between them. The CDR3 extends over 10 amino acids. CDR3 sequence: CSAPGQPQHF. The CDR3 DNA reads as TGCAGTGCGCCCGGCCAGCCCCAGCATTTT.

The chain couples TRBV5-1 to TRBJ1-3; unclear D gene. The CDR3 is 14 amino acids. V was shortened by 4 bases and J by 3 bases, with 11 bases between the two germline ends. From germline, CDR1 is SGHRS and CDR2 YFSETQ. CDR3 in DNA: TGCGCCAGCAGCGTGGATACGGGTGGAAACACCATATATTTT. It yields the protein CASSVDTGGNTIYF.

The rearrangement joins TRBV7-9 to TRBJ2-5, with TRBD2 as a possible D gene (6 bases). Trimming pared 2 bases from V and 5 bases from J, leaving 12 bases between. The length of the CDR3 is 14 residues. Germline CDR1 is SEHNR and CDR2 is FQNEAQ (reference sequence). CDR3 sequence: CASSLPGLRETQYF. The CDR3 region has the DNA TGTGCCAGCAGCTTACCGGGACTTAGGGAGACCCAGTACTTC. Based on the CDR3 plus reference TRBV7-9 and TRBJ2-5, the full variable domain is DTGVSQNPRHKITKRGQNVTFRCDPISEHNRLYWYRQTLGQGPEFLTYFQNEAQLEKSRLLSDRFSAERPKGSFSTLEIQRTEQGDSAMYLCASSLPGLRETQYFGPGTRLLVL.

Concerning this clonotype: A much larger clone differs from this one at a single base, so this may be a read error. The chain employs TRBV7-8 and TRBJ1-1; no reliable D call. This CDR3 is 13 amino acids long. CDR1 and CDR2 from the germline V gene are SGHVS and FQNEAQ. The CDR3 here is CASGFLMNTEAFF. DNA of the CDR3: TGTGCCAGCGGCTTTCTCATGAACACTGAAGCTTTCTTT.

The DNA for the CDR3 is TGCAGCGTTGAAGTTGGGGGACAGGGCTTCACTGAAGCTTTCTTT. It yields the protein CSVEVGGQGFTEAFF. The V call is TRBV29-1, the J call TRBJ1-1; 9 nucleotides align to TRBD1. The length of the CDR3 is 15 residues. CDR1 SQVTM and CDR2 ANQGSEA come from the germline V gene. The V and J ends lost 1 base and 4 bases, in that order; junction bases with no gene match: 7.

The chain links TRBV10-3 to TRBJ1-5, with TRBD1 matching over 7 bases. The germline V gene has CDR1 ENHRY and CDR2 SYGVKD. The CDR3 is 15 amino acids. V was clipped by 6 bases and J by 4 bases; unmatched bases: 9. The chain's CDR3 is CAISFQGVRNQPQHF. CDR3 coding DNA: TGTGCCATCAGCTTCCAGGGGGTTAGAAATCAGCCCCAGCATTTT.

The V gene is TRBV5-1, the J gene TRBJ2-2, with D possibly matching TRBD1 (6 bases). This CDR3 has 17 residues. Germline CDR1 reads SGHRS; CDR2 reads YFSETQ. Trimming left V 4 bases short and J 4 bases short, with 20 bases between. CDR3 coding DNA: TGCGCCAGCAGCCAGAAAACAGGGTCCGGGCTCACCGGGGAGCTGTTTTTT. Its protein is CASSQKTGSGLTGELFF.

This clonotype was detected a few times. The chain joins TRBV12-3 or TRBV12-4 to TRBJ2-7; 7 bases line up with TRBD1. J lost 3 bases, V lost 6 bases, and 8 bases had no gene match. There are 14 residues in the CDR3. The DNA of the CDR3 is TGTGCCAGCAGGCCGGACAGGCTGGGCTACGAGCAGTACTTC. Translated, it gives CASRPDRLGYEQYF.

This clonotype was seen a handful of times. The CDR3 DNA sequence: TGTGCCAGCAGCGGGACACGGGATAATGAAAAACTGTTTTTT. This sequence encodes CASSGTRDNEKLFF. The chain links TRBV6-4 to TRBJ1-4; D may be TRBD1 (6 bases). V was cut by 6 bases and J by 4 bases, with 12 bases left in between. Per germline, CDR1 MRHNA and CDR2 SNTAGT. The CDR3 sequence is 14 residues long.

The rearrangement uses TRBV11-2 and TRBJ2-7; either TRBD1 or TRBD2 may supply D (5 bases each). V shed 2 bases and J shed 2 bases, with 10 bases lying between them. This CDR3 is built from 14 residues. Germline V CDR1 and CDR2: SGHAT, FQNNGV. CDR3 DNA: TGTGCCAGCAGCTTAACAACGGGACCCTACGAGCAGTACTTC. Its translation is CASSLTTGPYEQYF.

This clonotype was counted between two and nine times. An end of the junction does not agree with germline; a read error may underlie this. J is TRBJ2-7 and V is TRBV10-3; 10 nucleotides match TRBD2. This CDR3 comprises 14 residues. Germline V gene sequence: CDR1 ENHRY, CDR2 SYGVKD. As DNA, the CDR3 is TGTGCCAGCAGTGAAGCTAGCGGGAGCGACGAGCAGTACTTC. The encoded protein is CASSEASGSDEQYF.

The genes are TRBV7-9 and TRBJ2-5, with D perhaps TRBD1 (5 bases). The CDR3 is made up of 17 amino acids. Germline loops: CDR1 SEHNR, CDR2 FQNEAQ (reference sequence). The V end lost 7 bases, the J end lost 2 bases, and 23 bases lay between the germline ends. The CDR3 region has the DNA TGTGCCAGCACCCCTACGAGAACCACTGGGGCTCAAGAGACCCAGTACTTC. Protein: CASTPTRTTGAQETQYF. Full variable domain (remainder filled in from reference TRBV7-9 and TRBJ2-5): DTGVSQNPRHKITKRGQNVTFRCDPISEHNRLYWYRQTLGQGPEFLTYFQNEAQLEKSRLLSDRFSAERPKGSFSTLEIQRTEQGDSAMYLCASTPTRTTGAQETQYFGPGTRLLVL.

J is TRBJ1-6 and V is TRBV4-2; TRBD1 aligns across 7 bases. Germline V gene sequence: CDR1 LGHNA, CDR2 YNFKEQ. Germline trimming cut 5 bases from V and 8 bases from J; bases unmatched to any gene: 6. This CDR3 contains 14 residues. The chain's CDR3 is CASSRGREDSPLHF. The CDR3, as DNA: TGTGCCAGCAGCAGGGGGCGTGAAGATTCACCCCTCCACTTT.

At least ten counts were recorded for this clonotype. The chain employs TRBV7-9 and TRBJ1-4; D gene uncertain. Between the trimmed V and J ends, which lost 3 bases and 7 bases, there was a span of 12 bases. Per germline, CDR1 SEHNR and CDR2 FQNEAQ (reference sequence). CDR3 size: 14 residues. DNA of the CDR3: TGTGCCAGCAGCTTCTCTTCGGACCCTGAAAAACTGTTTTTT. Amino acids: CASSFSSDPEKLFF.

This clonotype showed up many times. The genes are TRBV19 and TRBJ1-3; D remains unclear. CDR1 is LNHDA and CDR2 is SQIVND in the germline V gene (reference sequence). CDR3 length: 15 residues. Trimming cost V 9 bases and J 0 bases, with 15 bases left between them. The DNA of the CDR3 is TGTGCCAGCAGCCCTCGCCCCAGCTCTGGAAACACCATATATTTT. Residues: CASSPRPSSGNTIYF.

This clonotype was picked up a small number of times. The gene calls are TRBV11-3 and TRBJ1-1; D remains unclear. This CDR3 contains 16 residues. The ends were cut back, 1 base at V and 0 bases at J, with 12 bases in the middle. CDR1 and CDR2 (germline): SGHNT, YENEEA. CDR3 residues: CASSLALGGMNTEAFF. As DNA, the CDR3 is TGTGCCAGCAGCTTAGCCCTTGGAGGCATGAACACTGAAGCTTTCTTT.

This clonotype turned up a few times. This chain joins TRBV5-5 and TRBJ1-1; D is uncertain. The CDR3 sequence is 14 residues long. Germline V lookup: CDR1 SGHKS, CDR2 YYEKEE (reference sequence). V lost 0 bases, J lost 7 bases, and 13 bases lay in between. CDR3 DNA sequence: TGTGCCAGCAGCTTGGCCCTAAGAAGCGTTGAAGCTTTCTTT. Its translation is CASSLALRSVEAFF.

Only a few counts were recorded for this clonotype. The chain carries TRBV25-1 and TRBJ2-2; possibly TRBD2 for D (5 bases). Germline V gives CDR1 MGHDK, CDR2 SYGVNS. Trimming took 6 bases from V and 0 from J, leaving 11 bases between them. The CDR3 covers 15 residues. CDR3 nucleotides: TGTGCCAGCAGCTTTGAGGGCGCGAACACCGGGGAGCTGTTTTTT. Protein product: CASSFEGANTGELFF. Full variable domain (outside the CDR3, taken from reference TRBV25-1 and TRBJ2-2): EADIYQTPRYLVIGTGKKITLECSQTMGHDKMYWYQQDPGMELHLIHYSYGVNSTEKGDLSSESTVSRIRTEHFPLTLESARPSHTSQYLCASSFEGANTGELFFGEGSRLTVL.

This clonotype has a handful of counts. The J gene is TRBJ2-5, the V gene TRBV2, with 9 bases that match TRBD2. V shed 6 bases and J 5 bases; nucleotides not matched to a gene: 13. The CDR3 extends over 16 amino acids. Germline V lookup: CDR1 SNHLY, CDR2 FYNNEI. CDR3 coding DNA: TGTGCCAGCAGGAACAGGGATGTAGCGGGGGAGGAGACCCAGTACTTC. Translated, it gives CASRNRDVAGEETQYF.

In its sample, this clonotype was seen a few times. The chain is built from TRBV20-1 and TRBJ2-5, with TRBD1 matching 8 bases. V lost 1 base, J lost 2 bases, and 3 bases stayed unmatched. Germline CDR1 is DFQATT and CDR2 is SNEGSKA (reference sequence). This CDR3 has 14 residues. CDR3 coding DNA: TGCAGTGCTAGAGTGCGGGACAGGCAAGAGACCCAGTACTTC. It encodes CSARVRDRQETQYF.

This clonotype was observed at least ten times. The J gene is TRBJ1-1, the V gene TRBV4-1; no firm D call. The CDR3 spans 13 residues. Between the trimmed V and J ends, which lost 0 bases and 4 bases, there was a span of 6 bases. Germline V CDR1 and CDR2: MGHRA, YSYEKL. CDR3 nucleotide sequence: TGCGCCAGCAGCCAAGATTGGGGCACTGAAGCTTTCTTT. Protein: CASSQDWGTEAFF.

This clonotype was found many times. V and J are TRBV20-1 and TRBJ2-7; 8 bases map to TRBD2. Germline-derived CDR1 and CDR2 are DFQATT and SNEGSKA (reference sequence). This CDR3 region has 14 residues. Trimming took 0 bases from V and 6 from J; bases not matched to a gene: 7. CDR3 DNA sequence: TGCAGTGCTAGAGATCGAGGACTAGCTGGCGAGCAGTACTTC. Protein: CSARDRGLAGEQYF.

This clonotype has ten or more counts. V usage is TRBV2 and J usage is TRBJ1-1, with D tentatively TRBD1 (6 bases). Germline values: CDR1 SNHLY, CDR2 FYNNEI. The CDR3 totals 14 residues. V was cut by 6 bases and J by 0 bases, with 11 bases left in between. The CDR3 loop is CASRATGMNTEAFF. Here the CDR3 DNA reads TGTGCCAGCAGGGCAACAGGGATGAACACTGAAGCTTTCTTT.

This clonotype was detected a few times. This chain uses TRBV13 with TRBJ2-5; D tentatively reads TRBD1 or TRBD2 (5 bases each). V dropped 3 bases and J dropped 5 bases, with 16 bases sitting between them. The CDR3 sequence is 15 residues long. CDR1 and CDR2 (germline): PRHDT, FYEKMQ (reference sequence). The CDR3 sequence: CASSFGLTEGETQYF. CDR3 nucleotide sequence: TGTGCCAGCAGCTTCGGCCTCACCGAGGGGGAGACCCAGTACTTC.

The chain employs TRBV10-3 and TRBJ2-2; 11 bases fit TRBD1. The CDR3 extends over 16 amino acids. Germline CDR1 and CDR2: ENHRY and SYGVKD. The V gene end was trimmed by 10 bases and the J gene end by 6 bases; junction bases not matched to a gene: 13. The CDR3 is CASSPRRTGGSGELFF. CDR3 DNA sequence: TGTGCCAGCAGCCCCCGTAGGACAGGGGGCTCCGGGGAGCTGTTTTTT.